One sample yielded the 14 T cell receptor beta chains listed below, sequenced in a study of cytomegalovirus exposure and HLA in healthy donors. The PCR was carried out with 60 Vbeta primers and 13 Jbeta primers. Generated by immunoSEQ multiplex PCR, the TCRdb table keeps only in-frame clones and is missing some. The repertoire holds roughly 80,000 clones, with roughly 72% as singletons. Sequenced sample: PBMCs. The receptors originated from a woman aged 50 to 60 in good health and CMV-seropositive.

The CDR3 DNA reads as TGTGCCAGCAGTTTAGGTCAGGCCCATGGGGAGCAGTACTTC. Protein product: CASSLGQAHGEQYF. The V call is TRBV27, the J call TRBJ2-7; unclear D gene. This CDR3 region has 14 residues. The germline V gene encodes CDR1 MNHEY and CDR2 SMNVEV (reference sequence). V gave up 2 bases and J gave up 7 bases, with 15 bases separating them.

The chain recombines TRBV9 with TRBJ2-7; TRBD1 matches 8 bases. The CDR3 covers 16 residues. Germline loops: CDR1 SGDLS, CDR2 YYNGEE. V lost 0 bases and J lost 2; bases outside the gene matches: 7. In nucleotides, the CDR3 is TGTGCCAGCAGCGTAGGTCCGGGACAGGATACCTACGAGCAGTACTTC. It codes for CASSVGPGQDTYEQYF. Full variable domain (missing parts from reference TRBV9 and TRBJ2-7): DSGVTQTPKHLITATGQRVTLRCSPRSGDLSVYWYQQSLDQGLQFLIQYYNGEERAKGNILERFSAQQFPDLHSELNLSSLELGDSALYFCASSVGPGQDTYEQYFGPGTRLTVT.

The chain has TRBV18 and TRBJ2-7; 8 nucleotides agree with TRBD2. The CDR3 extends over 14 amino acids. V lost 6 bases to trimming and J lost 5 bases; unmatched junction nucleotides: 9. Germline CDR1 reads KGHSH; CDR2 reads LQKENI. The CDR3 sequence: CASSLRTSTHEQYF. Here the CDR3 DNA reads TGTGCCAGCTCCCTAAGGACTAGCACCCACGAGCAGTACTTC.

The table lists this clone with a few counts. The chain combines TRBV27 with TRBJ1-4; TRBD1 matches at 9 bases. CDR3 length: 14 residues. The germline CDR1 and CDR2 sequences are MNHEY and SMNVEV (reference sequence). V dropped 4 bases and J dropped 7; count of bases not matched to a gene: 4. The CDR3 DNA follows: TGTGCCAGCAGTTACAGGGGGCTTAGTGAAAAACTGTTTTTT. Translating gives CASSYRGLSEKLFF.

The rearrangement links TRBV7-6 to TRBJ2-7; 12 nucleotides agree with TRBD2. Germline lookup yields CDR1 SGHVS and CDR2 FNYEAQ. J lost 2 bases, V lost 5 bases, and 1 base had no gene match. This CDR3 has 14 amino acids. The CDR3 loop reads CASSRTSGAYEQYF. CDR3 DNA: TGTGCCAGCAGCCGGACTAGCGGGGCCTACGAGCAGTACTTC.

The chain recombines TRBV5-1 with TRBJ2-5; unclear D gene. The V end was cut by 1 base, the J end by 4 bases, with 8 bases between. The CDR3 has 13 amino acids. Germline V gene data show CDR1 as SGHRS and CDR2 as YFSETQ. The CDR3 nucleotides read TGCGCCAGCAGCTTGCACACCTTAGAGACCCAGTACTTC. Amino acid sequence: CASSLHTLETQYF. The full variable domain, in which reference TRBV5-1 and TRBJ2-5 provide the parts outside the CDR3, is KAGVTQTPRYLIKTRGQQVTLSCSPISGHRSVSWYQQTPGQGLQFLFEYFSETQRNKGNFPGRFSGRQFSNSRSEMNVSTLELGDSALYLCASSLHTLETQYFGPGTRLLVL.

The chain has TRBV30 and TRBJ2-1, with 13 nucleotides matching TRBD2. CDR3 length: 16 residues. Unmatched junction bases numbered 9, after V lost 2 bases and J lost 8 bases. The V gene's germline CDR1 is GTSNPN and CDR2 SVGIG (reference sequence). Here the CDR3 DNA reads TGTGCCTGGAGTACCGGACTAGCGGGAGCGGGCGATGAGCAGTTCTTC. The encoded protein is CAWSTGLAGAGDEQFF.

This chain joins TRBV6-5 and TRBJ2-7; 7 bases fit TRBD2. CDR3 length: 14 residues. V was pared by 5 bases and J by 2 bases, with 6 bases of the junction left unmatched. CDR1 is MNHEY and CDR2 is SVGAGI in the germline V gene. The CDR3, as DNA: TGTGCCAGCAGTGACCGTGGGGGGGCCTACGAGCAGTACTTC. It is translated as CASSDRGGAYEQYF.

This chain joins TRBV27 and TRBJ2-1, with D possibly matching TRBD2 (7 bases). The length of the CDR3 is 16 residues. CDR1 and CDR2 (germline): MNHEY, SMNVEV (reference sequence). Between the trimmed V and J ends, which lost 0 bases and 4 bases, there was a span of 13 bases. The CDR3 sequence is CASSLSGGGLYNEQFF. In nucleotides, the CDR3 is TGTGCCAGCAGTTTATCAGGGGGGGGGTTGTACAATGAGCAGTTCTTC.

V gene TRBV29-1 combines with J gene TRBJ2-7, with TRBD1 as a possible D gene (8 bases). Trimming took off 7 bases at V and 5 bases at J, with 15 bases between the two ends. This CDR3 has 12 residues. Germline V lookup: CDR1 SQVTM, CDR2 ANQGSEA. The chain's CDR3 is CSGGQGGHEQYF. The CDR3 DNA follows: TGCAGCGGAGGACAGGGAGGGCACGAGCAGTACTTC.

This chain uses TRBV14 with TRBJ2-1, with no clear D. The CDR3 loop spans 14 amino acids. Looked up from germline, CDR1 is SGHDN and CDR2 is FVKESK. V lost 2 bases and J lost 3, with 8 bases in between. DNA of the CDR3: TGTGCCAGCAGCCAATTCCGGAGCTACAATGAGCAGTTCTTC. As protein: CASSQFRSYNEQFF.

CDR3 residues: CASRIIGGLAGGTGELFF. The DNA for the CDR3 is TGTGCCAGCAGAATCATAGGAGGGCTAGCGGGAGGGACCGGGGAGCTGTTTTTT. The V gene is TRBV27, the J gene TRBJ2-2; TRBD2 matches 12 bases. With V trimmed by 6 bases and J by 5 bases, 13 bases remained unmatched. This CDR3 is 18 amino acids long. Germline loops: CDR1 MNHEY, CDR2 SMNVEV (reference sequence).

The chain couples TRBV11-2 to TRBJ2-7, with 9 bases identical to TRBD2. There are 15 residues in the CDR3. Per germline, CDR1 SGHAT and CDR2 FQNNGV. Trimming removed 5 bases from V and 1 base from J; junction bases left unmatched: 6. CDR3 region: CASSGGLAGSYEQYF. In DNA, the CDR3 is TGTGCCAGCAGCGGGGGACTAGCCGGTTCCTACGAGCAGTACTTC.

The gene calls are TRBV7-2 and TRBJ2-5; no clear D. Trimming stripped 1 base from V and 5 bases from J, with 8 bases between. This CDR3 contains 13 residues. Germline assignment: CDR1 SGHTA and CDR2 FQGNSA. The CDR3 loop is CASSLGAAETQYF. The CDR3 DNA sequence: TGTGCCAGCAGCTTAGGGGCCGCGGAGACCCAGTACTTC. Combining the CDR3 with reference TRBV7-2 and TRBJ2-5 gives the whole variable domain GAGVSQSPSNKVTEKGKDVELRCDPISGHTALYWYRQSLGQGLEFLIYFQGNSAPDKSGLPSDRFSAERTGGSVSTLTIQRTQQEDSAVYLCASSLGAAETQYFGPGTRLLVL.